The 5 T cell receptor beta chains presented below share a single source sample, sequenced in a study of blood T cell repertoires in COVID-19 (dated by TCRdb to about 2020). The library was produced with the immunoSEQ multiplex PCR assay. TCRdb re-hosts the immuneACCESS table, in-frame sequences only. Its copies lack some clones; in the studies checked, an unresolved V gene accounts for under half of them, and the cause for the rest is not known. The sample table contains a few hundred thousand clones; only one count was recorded for around 90% of them. The leading ten clones occupy around 0.96% of the sample. Sample: peripheral blood. These receptors were obtained from a middle-aged woman with COVID-19, enrolled during active disease.

The chain employs TRBV27 and TRBJ2-1; 13 positions match TRBD2. CDR1 MNHEY and CDR2 SMNVEV come from the germline V gene (reference sequence). Germline trimming cut 4 bases from V and 7 bases from J; bases unmatched to any gene: 7. There are 16 residues in the CDR3. CDR3 coding DNA: TGTGCCAGCAGTTCCCGACTAGCGGGAGGTCGGAATGAGCAGTTCTTC. Amino acid sequence: CASSSRLAGGRNEQFF.

The rearrangement uses TRBV20-1 and TRBJ2-7; tentative D call: TRBD1 (6 bases). The V gene's germline CDR1 is DFQATT and CDR2 SNEGSKA (reference sequence). Trimming stripped 4 bases from V and 3 bases from J, with 7 bases between. The CDR3 totals 11 residues. CDR3 region: CSANRDYEQYF. As DNA, the CDR3 is TGCAGTGCTAACAGGGACTACGAGCAGTACTTC.

This chain uses TRBV10-3 with TRBJ2-3, with 10 bases lining up with TRBD2. There are 17 residues in the CDR3. Germline trimming cut 3 bases from V and 4 bases from J; bases unmatched to any gene: 10. Germline V gives CDR1 ENHRY, CDR2 SYGVKD. The CDR3 region has the DNA TGTGCCATCAGTGACTTCGGGGCTAGCGGGAGCGCAGATACGCAGTATTTT. This translates into CAISDFGASGSADTQYF.

This clone has only one observation. V and J are TRBV3-1 (or the pseudogene TRBV3-2) and TRBJ2-2; no reliable D call. The germline V gene has CDR1 LGHDT and CDR2 YNNKEL (reference sequence). Trimming removed 4 bases from V and 4 bases from J, with 10 bases in between. This CDR3 has 14 amino acids. The CDR3 loop is CASSRSEGTGELFF. DNA for the CDR3: TGTGCCAGCAGCCGAAGCGAAGGCACCGGGGAGCTGTTTTTT.

The rearrangement joins TRBV14 to TRBJ2-1; 14 positions match TRBD2. Germline V gene data show CDR1 as SGHDN and CDR2 as FVKESK. The V and J ends lost 1 base and 4 bases, in that order; junction bases with no gene match: 18. The CDR3 is 22 amino acids. CDR3 nucleotides: TGTGCCAGCAGCCAAGGGACTCAGGGACTAGCGGGAGTCCCCCCTTTTTACAATGAGCAGTTCTTC. Protein: CASSQGTQGLAGVPPFYNEQFF.